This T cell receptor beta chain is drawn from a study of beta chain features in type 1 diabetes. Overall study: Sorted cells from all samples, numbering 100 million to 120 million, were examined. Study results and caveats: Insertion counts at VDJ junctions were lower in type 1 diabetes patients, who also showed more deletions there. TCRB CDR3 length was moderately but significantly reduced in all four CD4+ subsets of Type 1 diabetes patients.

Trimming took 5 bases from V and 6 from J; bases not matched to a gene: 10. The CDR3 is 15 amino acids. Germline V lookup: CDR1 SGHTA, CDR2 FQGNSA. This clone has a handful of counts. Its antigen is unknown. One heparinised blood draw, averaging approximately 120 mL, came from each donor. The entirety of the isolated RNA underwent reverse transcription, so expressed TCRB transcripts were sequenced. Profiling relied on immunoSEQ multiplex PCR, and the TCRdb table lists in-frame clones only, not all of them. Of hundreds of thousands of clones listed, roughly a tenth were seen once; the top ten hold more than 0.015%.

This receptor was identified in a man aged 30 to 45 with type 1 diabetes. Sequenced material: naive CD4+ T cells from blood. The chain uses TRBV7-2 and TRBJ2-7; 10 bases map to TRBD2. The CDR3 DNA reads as TGTGCCAGCAGCATTCTCGGGACTAGCGTGGGCGAGCAGTACTTC. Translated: CASSILGTSVGEQYF.